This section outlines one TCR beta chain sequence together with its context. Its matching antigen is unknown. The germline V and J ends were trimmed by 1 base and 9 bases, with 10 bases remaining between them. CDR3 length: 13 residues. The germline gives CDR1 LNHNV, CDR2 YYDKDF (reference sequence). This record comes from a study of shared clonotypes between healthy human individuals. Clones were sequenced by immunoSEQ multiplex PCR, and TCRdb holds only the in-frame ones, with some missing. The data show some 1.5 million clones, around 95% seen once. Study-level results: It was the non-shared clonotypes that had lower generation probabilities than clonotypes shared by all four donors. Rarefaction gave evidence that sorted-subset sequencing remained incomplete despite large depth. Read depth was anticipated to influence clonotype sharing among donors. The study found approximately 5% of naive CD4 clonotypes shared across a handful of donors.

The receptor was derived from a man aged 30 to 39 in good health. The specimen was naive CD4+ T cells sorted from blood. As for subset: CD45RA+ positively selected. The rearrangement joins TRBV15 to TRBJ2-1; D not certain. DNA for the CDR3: TGTGCCACCAGCAGAGTGGGTGTCCGTGAGCAGTTCTTC. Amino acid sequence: CATSRVGVREQFF.